A selection of T cell receptor beta chains follows, all from one sample in a study of tumor and adjacent non-tumor tissue in lung cancer. From the multiplex PCR reads, TCRdb called clonotypes with MiXCR, one entry per CDR3 protein. The table shows around 79,000 distinct CDR3 sequences, with just under 75% occurring only once. What was sequenced was lung tumor tissue. Source of these receptors: a middle-aged woman with non-small cell lung cancer. The CDR3 runs from the conserved cysteine through the conserved F or W. A D gene is named only where the DNA matches it firmly. Clone size is stated in some rows and not others, as once, few, many or a class when expanded.

-	TRBV12-3/TRBV12-4	14	TRBD1	TRBJ1-6	TGTGCCAGCAATGTAGACAGGGGTAATTCACCCTTCCACTTT	CASNVDRGNSPFHF
-	TRBV5-1	15	-	TRBJ1-2	TGCACCAGCAGCTTGGCCTCAGGGGCTAACTATCGCTACACCTTC	CTSSLASGANYRYTF
-	TRBV28	17	TRBD1	TRBJ2-7	TGTGCCAACAGGGGCCTTCGGCACTCCCTATCTACCTACGAGCAGTACTTC	CANRGLRHSLSTYEQYF
-	TRBV29-1	18	TRBD1	TRBJ1-1	TGCAGCGTTGAAGGAGTGTTCAACAGGGGAGACATTGACGCTGAAGCTTTCTTT	CSVEGVFNRGDIDAEAFF
-	TRBV11-2	15	-	TRBJ2-5	TGTGCCAGCAGCTTATTTGCGGGGATCCATGAGACCCAGTACTTC	CASSLFAGIHETQYF
-	TRBV5-5	14	TRBD1	TRBJ1-2	TGTGCCAGCAGCGTAACGACAGGGGGGGATGGCTACACCTTC	CASSVTTGGDGYTF
many	TRBV5-1	15	TRBD2	TRBJ2-1	TGCGCCAGCAGCTTGGCCAGCGGGGGGTACAATGAGCAGTTCTTC	CASSLASGGYNEQFF
many	TRBV20-1	14	-	TRBJ2-7	TGCAGTGCTCAGGGGACAACGGGTACCTACGAGCAGTACTTC	CSAQGTTGTYEQYF
-	TRBV29-1	15	TRBD2	TRBJ2-7	TGCAGCGTTGAATTTGTGGGGGGGAGCTCATACGACCAGTACTTC	CSVEFVGGSSYDQYF
-	TRBV11-2	14	-	TRBJ2-1	TGTGTCTGCTCCCGAACGGGGACCGACAATGAGCAGCTCTTC	CVCSRTGTDNEQLF
-	TRBV11-3	13	-	TRBJ2-3	TGTGCCAGCTGTAGTGGGGGCCGGAATACGCACTATTTT	CASCSGGRNTHYF
-	TRBV12-3/TRBV12-4	15	TRBD2	TRBJ2-1	TGTGCCAGCGGCCCTACTAGCGGGAGGGCTAGGGAGCAGTTCTTC	CASGPTSGRAREQFF
few	TRBV9	15	-	TRBJ2-7	TGTGTCAGCAGCCCCCCGGGATTAGTGGCGAGCGAGCAGTACTTC	CVSSPPGLVASEQYF
many	TRBV12-3/TRBV12-4	14	-	TRBJ2-6	TGTGCCAGCAGTTTTGAGACTGGGGCCAACGTCCTGACTTTC	CASSFETGANVLTF
-	TRBV11-2	18	-	TRBJ2-2	TGTGCCAGCAGCTTCTCCATGGGGTTAGCTGGGCGAACCAGGGAGCTGTTTTTT	CASSFSMGLAGRTRELFF
once	TRBV5-1	16	-	TRBJ2-4	TGTGCCAGCAGCTCGGGTCAGGGGCTGGGCCGGGACATTCAGTACTTC	CASSSGQGLGRDIQYF
few	TRBV5-1	14	-	TRBJ1-1	TGCGCCAACAGCAGCGGGGCGTGGGACACTGAAGCTTTCTTT	CANSSGAWDTEAFF
many	TRBV12-3/TRBV12-4	12	-	TRBJ2-7	TGTGCCAGCAGTTCCGATCAGGGGGGGCAGTACTTC	CASSSDQGGQYF
-	TRBV11-3	16	TRBD2	TRBJ2-1	TGTGCCAACAGCAGGCCGGACGTAGCGGGGTACAATGAGCAGTTCTTC	CANSRPDVAGYNEQFF
-	TRBV14	13	-	TRBJ2-3	TGTGCCAGCAACCAAGGCTTTACAGATACGCAGTATTTT	CASNQGFTDTQYF
-	TRBV12-3/TRBV12-4	12	-	TRBJ2-7	TGTGCCAACAGTTCCGATCAGGGGGGGCACTACTTC	CANSSDQGGHYF
-	TRBV28	14	-	TRBJ2-3	TGTGCCAGTGCCCTTATGACTCGCACAGATACGCAGTATTTT	CASALMTRTDTQYF
once	TRBV5-1	16	TRBD2	TRBJ2-1	TGCGCCAGCAACTTGACGATCGGGACTAGCTACAATGAGCAGTTCTTC	CASNLTIGTSYNEQFF
-	TRBV6-1	15	TRBD1	TRBJ1-1	TGTACCAGCAGTCTCCTAACAGGGGAGGCCCCTGAAGCTTTCTTT	CTSSLLTGEAPEAFF
-	TRBV5-4	15	-	TRBJ1-1	TGTGCCAGCAGCGTGGAAGGGTGGGGGATAGCTGAAGCTTTCTTT	CASSVEGWGIAEAFF
-	TRBV6-2/TRBV6-3	15	TRBD2	TRBJ2-1	TGTACCAGTAGGCGAAGCGGGGGGTTGTACAATGAGCAGTTCTTC	CTSRRSGGLYNEQFF
-	TRBV11-2	14	-	TRBJ2-1	TGTGTCAGCAGCGTGACGGGGGCAGTCAATGAGCACTTCTTC	CVSSVTGAVNEHFF
-	TRBV4-2	15	-	TRBJ2-7	TGTACCAGCAGCCAAGAACTGAGAGCTCTAGGGGAGCAGTACTTC	CTSSQELRALGEQYF
many	TRBV12-3/TRBV12-4	13	-	TRBJ2-2	TGTGCCAGCAGTTTAGGGGCAGGCGGGGAGCTGTTTTTT	CASSLGAGGELFF
-	TRBV2	12	TRBD2	TRBJ2-1	TGTGCCAGCAGTGGGACTAGCCCTAGAGGGTTCTTC	CASSGTSPRGFF
-	TRBV4-1	14	-	TRBJ2-1	TGCGCTAGCAGCACGGCGCGGGGCCAGGATGAGCAGTTCTTC	CASSTARGQDEQFF
-	TRBV7-9	17	TRBD1	TRBJ1-6	TGTGCCCGCAGCTCCTCGACAGGGGCGGACTATAATTCACCCCTCCACTTT	CARSSSTGADYNSPLHF
many	TRBV6-6	14	-	TRBJ2-7	TGTGCCAGCAGTTATCTCCGGGACAAGGACGAGCAGTACTTC	CASSYLRDKDEQYF
-	TRBV6-5	13	TRBD1	TRBJ2-7	TGTGCCAGCAGGGGACAGTCTTGGGACGGGCAATACTTC	CASRGQSWDGQYF
once	TRBV11-2	16	-	TRBJ2-5	TGTACCAGCAGCTTAGTTGGTCGGAGGGCCCAAGAGACCCACTACTTC	CTSSLVGRRAQETHYF
-	TRBV29-1	14	-	TRBJ1-4	TGCAGCGTGGAAGTGATAGGAGACGGTGAAAAACTGTTTTTT	CSVEVIGDGEKLFF
-	TRBV11-3	14	-	TRBJ2-2	TGTGTCAGCAGCTCTTTAGGGTCCCAGGGGAAGCTGTTTTTT	CVSSSLGSQGKLFF